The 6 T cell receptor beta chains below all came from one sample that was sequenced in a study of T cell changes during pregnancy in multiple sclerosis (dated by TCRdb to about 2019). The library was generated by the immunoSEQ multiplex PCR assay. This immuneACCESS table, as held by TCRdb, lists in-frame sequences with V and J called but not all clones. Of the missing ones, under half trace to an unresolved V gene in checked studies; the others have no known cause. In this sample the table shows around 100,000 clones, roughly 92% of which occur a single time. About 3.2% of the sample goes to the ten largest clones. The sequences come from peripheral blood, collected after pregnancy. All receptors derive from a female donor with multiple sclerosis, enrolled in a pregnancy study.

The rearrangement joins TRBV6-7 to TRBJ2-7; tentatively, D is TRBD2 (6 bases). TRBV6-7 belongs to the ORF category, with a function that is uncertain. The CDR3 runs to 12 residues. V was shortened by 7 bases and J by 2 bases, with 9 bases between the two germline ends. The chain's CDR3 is CASTGLPYEQYF. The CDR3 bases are TGTGCCAGCACGGGACTGCCCTACGAGCAGTACTTC.

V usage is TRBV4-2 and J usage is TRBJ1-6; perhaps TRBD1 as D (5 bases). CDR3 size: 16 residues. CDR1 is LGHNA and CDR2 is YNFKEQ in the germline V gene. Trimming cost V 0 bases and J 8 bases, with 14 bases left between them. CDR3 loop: CASSQDPREAYSPLHF. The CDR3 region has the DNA TGTGCCAGCAGCCAAGATCCCAGGGAGGCGTATTCACCCCTCCACTTT.

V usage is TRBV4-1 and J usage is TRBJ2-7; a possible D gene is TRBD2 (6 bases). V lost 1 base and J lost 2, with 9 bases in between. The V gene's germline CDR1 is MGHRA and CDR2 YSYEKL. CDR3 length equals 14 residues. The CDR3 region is CASSQGAGTYEQYF. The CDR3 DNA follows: TGCGCCAGCAGCCAAGGGGCGGGAACCTACGAGCAGTACTTC.

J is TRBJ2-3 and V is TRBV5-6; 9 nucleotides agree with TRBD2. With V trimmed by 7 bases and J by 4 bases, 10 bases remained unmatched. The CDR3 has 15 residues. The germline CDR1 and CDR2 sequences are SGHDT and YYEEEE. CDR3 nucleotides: TGTGCCAGCTGGGAGGCTAGCGGGGTGGCAGATACGCAGTATTTT. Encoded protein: CASWEASGVADTQYF.

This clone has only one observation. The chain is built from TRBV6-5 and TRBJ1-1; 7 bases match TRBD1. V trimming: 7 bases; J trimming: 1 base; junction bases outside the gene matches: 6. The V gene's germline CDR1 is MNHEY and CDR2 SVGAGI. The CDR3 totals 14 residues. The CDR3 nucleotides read TGTGCCAGCAACACCGGGACAGCGAACACTGAAGCTTTCTTT. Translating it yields CASNTGTANTEAFF.

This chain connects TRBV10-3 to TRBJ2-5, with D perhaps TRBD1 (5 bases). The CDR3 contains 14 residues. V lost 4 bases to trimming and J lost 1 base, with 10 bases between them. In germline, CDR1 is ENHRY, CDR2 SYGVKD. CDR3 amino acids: CAISGGQGQETQYF. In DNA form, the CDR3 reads TGTGCCATCAGTGGCGGACAAGGCCAAGAGACCCAGTACTTC.